These T cell receptor beta chains were read from a single sample in a study of T cell responses to AZD1222 COVID-19 vaccine. Clones were read by immunoSEQ multiplex PCR, and TCRdb kept only the in-frame ones, dropping some. The sample has roughly 91,000 clones, approximately 90% seen once. Sample: peripheral blood, taken on day 0 of AZD1222 vaccination. These receptors came from an adult in good health. Each CDR3 is given with its conserved first and last residue. The order of the fields is D gene, clone size, J gene, V gene, CDR3 protein, CDR3 DNA. The D gene is left open where the match is weak. Clone size is stated in some rows and not others, as once, few, many or a class when expanded.

D gene: TRBD1
clone size: .
J gene: TRBJ2-2
V gene: TRBV5-1
CDR3 protein: CASSSGQGAIGELFF
CDR3 DNA: TGCGCCAGCAGCTCGGGACAGGGGGCGATCGGGGAGCTGTTTTTT

D gene: .
clone size: once
J gene: TRBJ2-3
V gene: TRBV11-3
CDR3 protein: CASSSSGQSRTDTQYF
CDR3 DNA: TGTGCCAGCAGCTCATCTGGACAATCGCGCACAGATACGCAGTATTTT

D gene: .
clone size: .
J gene: TRBJ2-7
V gene: TRBV3-1/TRBV3-2
CDR3 protein: CASSQVPVHEQYF
CDR3 DNA: TGTGCCAGCAGCCAAGTTCCTGTCCACGAGCAGTACTTC

D gene: .
clone size: .
J gene: TRBJ1-1
V gene: TRBV5-6
CDR3 protein: CASSLGAGVSYTEAFF
CDR3 DNA: TGTGCCAGCAGCTTGGGAGCAGGGGTAAGTTACACTGAAGCTTTCTTT

D gene: .
clone size: .
J gene: TRBJ2-2
V gene: TRBV4-3
CDR3 protein: CASSQEIRGGELFF
CDR3 DNA: TGCGCCAGCAGCCAAGAAATCAGGGGAGGGGAGCTGTTTTTT

D gene: TRBD2
clone size: .
J gene: TRBJ2-7
V gene: TRBV3-1/TRBV3-2
CDR3 protein: CASSRRLAGEGEQYF
CDR3 DNA: TGTGCCAGCAGCCGACGACTAGCGGGAGAAGGCGAGCAGTACTTC

D gene: TRBD2
clone size: .
J gene: TRBJ2-1
V gene: TRBV7-9
CDR3 protein: CASSLGGTRNEQFF
CDR3 DNA: TGTGCCAGCAGCTTAGGTGGGACTAGGAATGAGCAGTTCTTC

D gene: TRBD1
clone size: .
J gene: TRBJ2-3
V gene: TRBV19
CDR3 protein: CASSKGTGVTDTQYF
CDR3 DNA: TGTGCCAGTAGTAAAGGGACAGGGGTTACAGATACGCAGTATTTT

D gene: TRBD1
clone size: .
J gene: TRBJ1-2
V gene: TRBV19
CDR3 protein: CASSRDREYGYTF
CDR3 DNA: TGTGCCAGTAGCCGCGACAGGGAGTATGGCTACACCTTC

D gene: .
clone size: once
J gene: TRBJ1-2
V gene: TRBV6-1
CDR3 protein: CASSEVGRGYGYTF
CDR3 DNA: TGTGCCAGCAGTGAAGTGGGACGGGGTTATGGCTACACCTTC

D gene: .
clone size: .
J gene: TRBJ1-1
V gene: TRBV15
CDR3 protein: CATSRERQITEAFF
CDR3 DNA: TGTGCCACCAGCAGAGAGCGACAGATCACTGAAGCTTTCTTT

D gene: TRBD2
clone size: .
J gene: TRBJ2-3
V gene: TRBV5-1
CDR3 protein: CASSSELAGGSDTQYF
CDR3 DNA: TGCGCCAGCAGCTCGGAACTAGCGGGAGGGTCAGATACGCAGTATTTT

D gene: TRBD1
clone size: .
J gene: TRBJ1-2
V gene: TRBV5-1
CDR3 protein: CASSYLTGDYGYTF
CDR3 DNA: TGCGCCAGCAGCTACCTGACAGGGGACTATGGCTACACCTTC

D gene: TRBD1
clone size: few
J gene: TRBJ1-3
V gene: TRBV4-1
CDR3 protein: CASSQDRVPGNTIYF
CDR3 DNA: TGCGCCAGCAGCCAGGACAGGGTCCCTGGAAACACCATATATTTT

D gene: TRBD1
clone size: .
J gene: TRBJ1-1
V gene: TRBV28
CDR3 protein: CASSSQGARVTEAFF
CDR3 DNA: TGTGCCAGCAGTTCCCAGGGGGCGCGGGTAACTGAAGCTTTCTTT

D gene: TRBD2
clone size: once
J gene: TRBJ2-2
V gene: TRBV4-3
CDR3 protein: CASSQYSGEGGELFF
CDR3 DNA: TGCGCCAGCAGCCAATACAGCGGGGAGGGCGGGGAGCTGTTTTTT

D gene: .
clone size: few
J gene: TRBJ2-5
V gene: TRBV5-1
CDR3 protein: CASSPQGGIETQYF
CDR3 DNA: TGCGCCAGCAGCCCCCAGGGGGGGATAGAGACCCAGTACTTC

D gene: .
clone size: .
J gene: TRBJ2-5
V gene: TRBV18
CDR3 protein: CASSLEQGRQETQYF
CDR3 DNA: TGTGCCAGCTCACTTGAACAGGGTAGGCAAGAGACCCAGTACTTC

D gene: TRBD2
clone size: .
J gene: TRBJ2-1
V gene: TRBV5-4
CDR3 protein: CASSPGTSGLVGEQFF
CDR3 DNA: TGTGCCAGCAGCCCGGGGACTAGCGGTTTGGTGGGAGAGCAGTTCTTC

D gene: TRBD1
clone size: .
J gene: TRBJ1-2
V gene: TRBV4-2
CDR3 protein: CASSQDLQGAIYGYTF
CDR3 DNA: TGTGCCAGCAGCCAAGATCTGCAGGGGGCGATCTATGGCTACACCTTC

D gene: TRBD1
clone size: .
J gene: TRBJ1-4
V gene: TRBV19
CDR3 protein: CATRTGTATNEKLFF
CDR3 DNA: TGTGCCACCAGAACCGGGACAGCAACTAATGAAAAACTGTTTTTT

D gene: .
clone size: .
J gene: TRBJ1-2
V gene: TRBV14
CDR3 protein: CASSHHTGIGDGYTF
CDR3 DNA: TGTGCCAGCAGCCACCATACAGGGATCGGGGATGGCTACACCTTC

D gene: .
clone size: once
J gene: TRBJ1-1
V gene: TRBV19
CDR3 protein: CASTRVGATGNTEAFF
CDR3 DNA: TGTGCCAGTACCCGAGTGGGGGCGACTGGAAACACTGAAGCTTTCTTT

D gene: .
clone size: .
J gene: TRBJ2-1
V gene: TRBV19
CDR3 protein: CASSIYGNNEQFF
CDR3 DNA: TGTGCCAGTAGTATATACGGGAACAATGAGCAGTTCTTC

D gene: .
clone size: .
J gene: TRBJ1-4
V gene: TRBV6-5
CDR3 protein: CASSYLGTNEKLFF
CDR3 DNA: TGTGCCAGCAGTTACTTGGGGACGAATGAAAAACTGTTTTTT

D gene: TRBD1
clone size: once
J gene: TRBJ2-7
V gene: TRBV3-1/TRBV3-2
CDR3 protein: CASSPGQGRNEQYF
CDR3 DNA: TGTGCCAGCAGCCCTGGACAGGGTAGGAACGAGCAGTACTTC

D gene: .
clone size: .
J gene: TRBJ2-1
V gene: TRBV19
CDR3 protein: CASSQTAGVWDEQFF
CDR3 DNA: TGTGCCAGTAGCCAAACGGCAGGGGTTTGGGATGAGCAGTTCTTC

D gene: TRBD1
clone size: .
J gene: TRBJ1-2
V gene: TRBV6-6
CDR3 protein: CASSPAHTTGFSYGYTF
CDR3 DNA: TGTGCCAGCAGTCCAGCCCATACGACAGGGTTTAGCTATGGCTACACCTTC

D gene: .
clone size: .
J gene: TRBJ1-1
V gene: TRBV7-9
CDR3 protein: CASSVQGGNTEAFF
CDR3 DNA: TGTGCCAGCAGCGTCCAGGGTGGAAACACTGAAGCTTTCTTT

D gene: .
clone size: .
J gene: TRBJ2-5
V gene: TRBV6-5
CDR3 protein: CASSYSEKETQYF
CDR3 DNA: TGTGCCAGCAGTTACTCGGAGAAAGAGACCCAGTACTTC

D gene: .
clone size: once
J gene: TRBJ1-1
V gene: TRBV30
CDR3 protein: CAYRATANTEAFF
CDR3 DNA: TGTGCCTACAGGGCTACAGCGAACACTGAAGCTTTCTTT

D gene: .
clone size: .
J gene: TRBJ2-2
V gene: TRBV9
CDR3 protein: CASSTGGWGGQFTGELFF
CDR3 DNA: TGTGCCAGCAGCACAGGAGGCTGGGGTGGGCAGTTCACCGGGGAGCTGTTTTTT

D gene: .
clone size: .
J gene: TRBJ1-1
V gene: TRBV21-1
CDR3 protein: CASSKVDRPWNTEAFF
CDR3 DNA: TGTGCCAGCAGCAAAGTTGACAGACCCTGGAACACTGAAGCTTTCTTT

D gene: .
clone size: .
J gene: TRBJ2-7
V gene: TRBV18
CDR3 protein: CASSPRSREQYF
CDR3 DNA: TGTGCCAGCTCACCCAGGTCCCGCGAGCAGTACTTC

D gene: TRBD1
clone size: .
J gene: TRBJ1-2
V gene: TRBV10-1
CDR3 protein: CASSEKPGQGPYGYTF
CDR3 DNA: TGCGCCAGCAGTGAGAAACCGGGACAGGGTCCCTATGGCTACACCTTC

D gene: .
clone size: few
J gene: TRBJ1-5
V gene: TRBV15
CDR3 protein: CATSRDSQQRNQPQHF
CDR3 DNA: TGTGCCACCAGCAGAGATTCCCAGCAACGAAATCAGCCCCAGCATTTT

D gene: TRBD1
clone size: .
J gene: TRBJ2-1
V gene: TRBV7-2
CDR3 protein: CASSLSGTGGWGNEQFF
CDR3 DNA: TGTGCCAGCAGCTTATCCGGGACAGGGGGCTGGGGCAATGAGCAGTTCTTC

D gene: .
clone size: .
J gene: TRBJ2-3
V gene: TRBV3-1/TRBV3-2
CDR3 protein: CASSQQTDTQYF
CDR3 DNA: TGTGCCAGCAGCCAACAAACAGATACGCAGTATTTT